This T cell receptor (beta chain) was obtained from a study of shared T cell receptors in the human thymus. Produced via immunoSEQ multiplex PCR; TCRdb's table is partial and in-frame only. Among approximately 760,000 clones, 80% to 90% were seen once, and the ten largest hold roughly 0.01%. V was clipped by 3 bases and J by 0 bases, with 21 bases between them. From germline, CDR1 is MNHEY and CDR2 SMNVEV (reference sequence). This CDR3 contains 19 residues. These data were also reused for a study on human thymus T cells.

Material: thymocytes. This chain joins TRBV27 and TRBJ1-3; tentative D call: TRBD1 (6 bases). The origin of this receptor is a girl under three years old with a congenital heart defect. CDR3 sequence (DNA): TGTGCCAGCAGTTTGACCGGGCTAGGGGGTTATCGCTCTGGAAACACCATATATTTT. It encodes CASSLTGLGGYRSGNTIYF.